Included here is one T cell receptor (beta chain) sequence, with context. This specimen comes from a study of blood T cell repertoires in COVID-19. As processed by the authors: Reference gene primer amplification gave estimated nucleated cell counts. The method was immunoSEQ multiplex PCR; TCRdb's version includes in-frame clones alone and lacks a portion of them. D and trimming come from the DNA, and the V and J calls and clone size come from that table. The data contain 250,000 to 300,000 clones, more than 70% of them singletons. The CDR3 is 17 residues long. V was cut by 3 bases and J by 0 bases, with 12 bases left in between. The germline V gene encodes CDR1 LNHDA and CDR2 SQIVND (reference sequence).

Sequencing was carried out using peripheral blood. The rearrangement links TRBV19 to TRBJ2-6; weak D call: TRBD1 (5 bases). The TCR was taken from an elderly man with acute or convalescent COVID-19. CDR3 DNA sequence: TGTGCCAGTAGTATTGGGGCACACATCTCTGGGGCCAACGTCCTGACTTTC. It translates to CASSIGAHISGANVLTF.